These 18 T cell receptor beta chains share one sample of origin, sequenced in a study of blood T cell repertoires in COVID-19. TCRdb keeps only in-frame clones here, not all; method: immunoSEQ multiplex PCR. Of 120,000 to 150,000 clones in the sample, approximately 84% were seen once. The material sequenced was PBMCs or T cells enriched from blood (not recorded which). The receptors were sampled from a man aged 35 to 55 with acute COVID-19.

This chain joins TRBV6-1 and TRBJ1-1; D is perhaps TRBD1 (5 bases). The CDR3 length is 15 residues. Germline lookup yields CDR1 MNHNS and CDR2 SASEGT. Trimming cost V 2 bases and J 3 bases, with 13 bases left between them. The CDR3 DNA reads TGTGCCAGCAGTGAAAATCAGGGTTTATACACTGAAGCTTTCTTT. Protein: CASSENQGLYTEAFF.

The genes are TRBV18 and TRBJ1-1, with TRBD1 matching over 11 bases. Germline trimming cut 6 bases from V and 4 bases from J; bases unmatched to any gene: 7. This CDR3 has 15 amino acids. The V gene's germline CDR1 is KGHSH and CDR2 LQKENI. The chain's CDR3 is CASSLAGTGGTEAFF. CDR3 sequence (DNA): TGTGCCAGCTCCCTAGCCGGGACAGGGGGCACTGAAGCTTTCTTT.

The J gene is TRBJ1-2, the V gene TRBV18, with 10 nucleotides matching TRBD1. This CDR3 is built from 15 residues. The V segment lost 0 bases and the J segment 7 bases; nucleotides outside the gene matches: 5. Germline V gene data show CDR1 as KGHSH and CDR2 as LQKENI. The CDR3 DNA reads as TGTGCCAGCTCACCACCGGGGGACAGGGGAGGTGGCTACACCTTC. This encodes CASSPPGDRGGGYTF.

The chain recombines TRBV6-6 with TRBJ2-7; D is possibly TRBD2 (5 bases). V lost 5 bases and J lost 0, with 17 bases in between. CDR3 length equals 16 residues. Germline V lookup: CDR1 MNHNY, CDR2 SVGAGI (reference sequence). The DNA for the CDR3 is TGTGCCAGCAGTCCCGGGGAAGCGGTTAGCTCCTACGAGCAGTACTTC. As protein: CASSPGEAVSSYEQYF.

CDR3 loop: CASSRLAGVVETQYF. CDR3 bases: TGTGCCAGCAGTAGACTAGCGGGGGTTGTAGAGACCCAGTACTTC. The rearrangement uses TRBV2 and TRBJ2-5; 12 bases map to TRBD2. The CDR3 covers 15 residues. The ends lost 5 bases at V and 4 bases at J; junction bases unmatched: 5. Germline V gene lookup returns CDR1 SNHLY and CDR2 FYNNEI.

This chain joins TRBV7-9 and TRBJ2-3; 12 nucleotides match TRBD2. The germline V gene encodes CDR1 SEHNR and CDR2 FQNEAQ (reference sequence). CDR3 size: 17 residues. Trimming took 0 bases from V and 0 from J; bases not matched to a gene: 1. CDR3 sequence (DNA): TGTGCCAGCAGCTTAGCTGGGACTAGCGGGAGCACAGATACGCAGTATTTT. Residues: CASSLAGTSGSTDTQYF.

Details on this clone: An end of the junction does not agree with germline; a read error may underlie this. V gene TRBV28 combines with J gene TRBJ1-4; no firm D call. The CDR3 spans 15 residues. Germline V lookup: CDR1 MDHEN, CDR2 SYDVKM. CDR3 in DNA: TGTGCCAACAGTTCCTTGGGCGGGATTAATGAAAAACTGTTTTTT. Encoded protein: CANSSLGGINEKLFF.

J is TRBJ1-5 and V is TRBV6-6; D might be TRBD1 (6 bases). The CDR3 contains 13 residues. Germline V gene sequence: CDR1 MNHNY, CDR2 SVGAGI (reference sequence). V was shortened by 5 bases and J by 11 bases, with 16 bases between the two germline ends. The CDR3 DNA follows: TGTGCCAGCAGTAGCCGACAGGATCTGTCCCAGCATTTT. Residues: CASSSRQDLSQHF.

In nucleotides, the CDR3 is TGTGCCAGCAGCGCCCACCGACAGGGGCCTAGCAATGAGCAGTTCTTC. This codes for CASSAHRQGPSNEQFF. J is TRBJ2-1 and V is TRBV9; 8 nucleotides agree with TRBD1. Germline V gene lookup returns CDR1 SGDLS and CDR2 YYNGEE. The CDR3 totals 16 residues. Germline trimming cut 3 bases from V and 6 bases from J; bases unmatched to any gene: 11.

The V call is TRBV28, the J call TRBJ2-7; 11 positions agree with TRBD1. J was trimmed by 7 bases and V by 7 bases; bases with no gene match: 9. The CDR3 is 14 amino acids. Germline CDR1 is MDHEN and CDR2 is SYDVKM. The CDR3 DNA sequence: TGTGCCAGCAAACTCGGACAGGGGGCCGGAGAGCAGTACTTC. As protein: CASKLGQGAGEQYF. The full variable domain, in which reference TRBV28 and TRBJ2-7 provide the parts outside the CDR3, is DVKVTQSSRYLVKRTGEKVFLECVQDMDHENMFWYRQDPGLGLRLIYFSYDVKMKEKGDIPEGYSVSREKKERFSLILESASTNQTSMYLCASKLGQGAGEQYFGPGTRLTVT.

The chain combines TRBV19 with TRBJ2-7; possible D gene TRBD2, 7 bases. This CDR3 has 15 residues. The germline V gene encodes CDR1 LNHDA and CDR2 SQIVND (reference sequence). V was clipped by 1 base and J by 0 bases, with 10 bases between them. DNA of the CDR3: TGTGCCAGTAGTATAGGGGGGGGCAGCTCCTACGAGCAGTACTTC. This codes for CASSIGGGSSYEQYF.

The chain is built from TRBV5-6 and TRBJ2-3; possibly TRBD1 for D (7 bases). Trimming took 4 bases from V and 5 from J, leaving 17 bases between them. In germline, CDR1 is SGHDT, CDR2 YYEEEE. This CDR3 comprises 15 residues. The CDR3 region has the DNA TGTGCCAGCAGCGGGGGGACAGCCCGAGGAGATACGCAGTATTTT. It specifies CASSGGTARGDTQYF.

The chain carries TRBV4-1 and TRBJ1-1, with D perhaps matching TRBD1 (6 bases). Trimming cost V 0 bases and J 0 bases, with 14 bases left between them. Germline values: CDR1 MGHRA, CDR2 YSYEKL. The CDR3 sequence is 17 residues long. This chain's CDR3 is CASSQDRVRGLNTEAFF. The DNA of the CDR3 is TGCGCCAGCAGCCAAGATCGGGTCAGGGGCTTGAACACTGAAGCTTTCTTT.

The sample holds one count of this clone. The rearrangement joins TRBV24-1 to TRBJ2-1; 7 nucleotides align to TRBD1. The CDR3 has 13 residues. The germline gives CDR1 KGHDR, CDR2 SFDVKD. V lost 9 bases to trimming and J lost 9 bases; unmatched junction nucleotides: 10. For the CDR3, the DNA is TGTGCCACCGAAGGACAGGTCGAAGCTGAGCAGTTCTTC. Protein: CATEGQVEAEQFF.

CDR3 sequence: CASSLALGEGYEQYF. The CDR3 bases are TGTGCCAGCAGCTTGGCCCTGGGTGAGGGCTACGAGCAGTACTTC. The chain employs TRBV5-4 and TRBJ2-7, with a tentative D call TRBD2 (5 bases). The V end lost 0 bases, the J end lost 3 bases, and 13 bases lay between the germline ends. Germline values: CDR1 SGHNT, CDR2 YYREEE (reference sequence). This CDR3 contains 15 residues.

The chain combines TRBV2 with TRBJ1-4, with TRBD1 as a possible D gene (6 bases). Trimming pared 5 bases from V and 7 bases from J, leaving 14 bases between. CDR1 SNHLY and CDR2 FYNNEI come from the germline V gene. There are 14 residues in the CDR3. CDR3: CASSKTGLGEKLFF. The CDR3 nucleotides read TGTGCCAGCAGTAAAACAGGGTTGGGTGAAAAACTGTTTTTT.

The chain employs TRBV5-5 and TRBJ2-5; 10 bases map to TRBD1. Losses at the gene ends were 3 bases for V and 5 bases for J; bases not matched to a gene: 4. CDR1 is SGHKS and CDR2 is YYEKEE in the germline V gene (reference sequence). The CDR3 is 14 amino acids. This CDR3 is CASSSTGGDETQYF. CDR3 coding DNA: TGTGCCAGCAGCTCGACAGGGGGCGACGAGACCCAGTACTTC.

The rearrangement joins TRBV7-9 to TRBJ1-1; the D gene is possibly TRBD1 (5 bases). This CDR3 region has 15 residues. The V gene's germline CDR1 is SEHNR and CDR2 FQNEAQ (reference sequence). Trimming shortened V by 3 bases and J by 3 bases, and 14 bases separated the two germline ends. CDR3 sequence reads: CASSFGGLGDTEAFF. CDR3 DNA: TGTGCCAGCAGCTTCGGGGGTTTAGGCGACACTGAAGCTTTCTTT.